This T cell receptor beta chain appears in the sequencing data of a study of blood T cells in healthy people across ages. It was with a sample-barcoded 5' primer and a J-beta primer mix that a second PCR of about 7 to 12 cycles was run. From the 5' RACE reads, TCRdb called clonotypes with MiXCR, one entry per CDR3 protein. Of 800,000 to 900,000 distinct CDR3 sequences listed, 60% to 80% were seen once; the top ten hold 28%. The CDR3 consists of 14 residues. CDR1 is SQVTM, CDR2 ANQGSEA, per germline. With V trimmed by 6 bases and J by 4 bases, 5 bases remained unmatched. The sequence was collected from a young man in good health. What was sequenced was blood. The chain carries TRBV29-1 and TRBJ2-1, with TRBD2 identical over 11 bases. The CDR3 here is CSVSGLAEYNEQFF. DNA for the CDR3: TGCAGCGTCTCGGGACTAGCGGAATACAATGAGCAGTTCTTC.